This passage covers 16 T cell receptor beta chains from one sample sequenced in a study of T cells in tuberculosis. Measured with immunoSEQ multiplex PCR; TCRdb has only the in-frame clones, and not every one. The table includes 20,000 to 25,000 clones, 80% to 90% detected once. The sample taken for sequencing was PBMCs. These receptor sequences come from a donor aged 10 to 29 with latent tuberculosis or without tuberculosis infection.

This sequence joins TRBV28 and TRBJ2-5, with TRBD2 as a possible D gene (7 bases). CDR3 size: 13 residues. The germline V gene encodes CDR1 MDHEN and CDR2 SYDVKM. V dropped 7 bases and J dropped 5 bases, with 14 bases sitting between them. CDR3 protein: CASIRGGGETQYF. CDR3 DNA sequence: TGTGCCAGCATTAGGGGGGGTGGGGAGACCCAGTACTTC.

The rearrangement uses TRBV28 and TRBJ2-7; TRBD1 agrees at 8 bases. Germline V gene sequence: CDR1 MDHEN, CDR2 SYDVKM. V gave up 7 bases and J gave up 2 bases; unmatched junction bases: 4. The CDR3 has 13 residues. CDR3 coding DNA: TGTGCCAGCACTGACAGGGGACCCTACGAGCAGTACTTC. Residues: CASTDRGPYEQYF.

This sequence joins TRBV6-1 and TRBJ1-5; the D is unclear. V was clipped by 3 bases and J by 0 bases, with 6 bases between them. Germline V gives CDR1 MNHNS, CDR2 SASEGT. This CDR3 spans 14 amino acids. The CDR3 is CASSDLFSNQPQHF. CDR3 in DNA: TGTGCCAGCAGTGACCTTTTTAGCAATCAGCCCCAGCATTTT.

This chain uses TRBV5-6 with TRBJ2-7, with 12 nucleotides matching TRBD2. CDR1 is SGHDT, CDR2 YYEEEE, per germline. The CDR3 length is 15 residues. Trimming cost V 5 bases and J 6 bases; bases outside gene matches: 9. The CDR3 protein is CASSGGGLAGAEQYF. Written as DNA, the CDR3 is TGTGCCAGCAGTGGGGGGGGACTAGCGGGTGCCGAGCAGTACTTC.

DNA for the CDR3: TGTGCTAGTGGTTTGGTACTGGGGCAGGGGGTGGGTTACAAGCAGTACTTC. Its protein product is CASGLVLGQGVGYKQYF. This chain links TRBV12-5 with TRBJ2-7; 7 nucleotides agree with TRBD1. V lost 0 bases, J lost 8 bases, and 16 bases stayed unmatched. This CDR3 comprises 17 residues. Germline V gene lookup returns CDR1 LGHNT and CDR2 FRNRAP.

CDR3 residues: CASSTGTGVTEAFF. CDR3 DNA: TGTGCCAGCAGCACCGGGACAGGCGTAACTGAAGCTTTCTTT. V gene TRBV5-4 combines with J gene TRBJ1-1; TRBD1 matches 8 bases. Trimming took 4 bases from V and 5 from J; bases not matched to a gene: 7. Germline V CDR1 and CDR2: SGHNT, YYREEE (reference sequence). The CDR3 spans 14 residues.

The chain has TRBV25-1 and TRBJ2-3; possibly TRBD1 for D (5 bases). The CDR3 is 14 amino acids. The V end was cut by 5 bases, the J end by 0 bases, with 9 bases between. Germline CDR1 reads MGHDK; CDR2 reads SYGVNS. The CDR3 DNA follows: TGTGCCAGCAGTACAGCAGGGAGCACAGATACGCAGTATTTT. Translated, it gives CASSTAGSTDTQYF.

The rearrangement uses TRBV19 and TRBJ1-1; maybe TRBD1 (6 bases). The V gene lost 1 base and the J gene lost 2 bases, with 14 bases spanning the gap. Germline V gives CDR1 LNHDA, CDR2 SQIVND (reference sequence). CDR3 length: 16 residues. The CDR3 loop is CASSIGVGQLNTEAFF. CDR3 bases: TGTGCCAGTAGTATAGGCGTTGGACAGCTTAACACTGAAGCTTTCTTT.

The J gene is TRBJ1-4, the V gene TRBV29-1; D gene ambiguous. V lost 4 bases to trimming and J lost 7 bases, with 10 bases between them. The CDR3 runs to 12 residues. The germline gives CDR1 SQVTM, CDR2 ANQGSEA. Here the CDR3 reads CSVVAASEKLFF. The DNA of the CDR3 is TGCAGCGTTGTAGCTGCCTCTGAAAAACTGTTTTTT.

The chain links TRBV27 to TRBJ2-1, with TRBD1 as a possible D gene (7 bases). Trimming removed 7 bases at V and 2 bases at J, with 18 bases between. The germline V gene has CDR1 MNHEY and CDR2 SMNVEV (reference sequence). CDR3 length: 16 amino acids. The chain's CDR3 is CASTTRGGGTYNEQFF. CDR3 bases: TGTGCCAGCACCACCAGAGGGGGCGGGACCTACAATGAGCAGTTCTTC.

This clone was picked up one time. V gene TRBV29-1 combines with J gene TRBJ2-3, with a possible D match to TRBD1 (6 bases). In germline, CDR1 is SQVTM, CDR2 ANQGSEA. CDR3 size: 14 residues. The V end was cut by 4 bases, the J end by 3 bases, with 14 bases between. In DNA form, the CDR3 reads TGCAGCGTTGGGGTAGGGGGTAGAACAGATACGCAGTATTTT. Amino acid sequence: CSVGVGGRTDTQYF.

This rearrangement joins TRBV9 to TRBJ1-2; TRBD1 matches at 9 bases. This CDR3 spans 15 amino acids. V trimming: 4 bases; J trimming: 3 bases; junction bases outside the gene matches: 7. Germline V gene data show CDR1 as SGDLS and CDR2 as YYNGEE. This CDR3 reads CASSLWTGVDYGYTF. In DNA form, the CDR3 reads TGTGCCAGCAGCCTATGGACAGGGGTCGACTATGGCTACACCTTC.

The V and J genes are TRBV29-1 and TRBJ2-5; D may be TRBD1 (6 bases). Trimming took 7 bases from V and 1 from J, leaving 13 bases between them. Germline V CDR1 and CDR2: SQVTM, ANQGSEA. The CDR3 is 13 residues long. Here the CDR3 DNA reads TGCAGCGCCGTTGACAGGTTCCAAGAGACCCAGTACTTC. Protein product: CSAVDRFQETQYF.

V gene TRBV7-2 combines with J gene TRBJ2-3, with no clear D. The germline V gene encodes CDR1 SGHTA and CDR2 FQGNSA. The CDR3 length is 13 residues. The ends were cut back, 4 bases at V and 6 bases at J, with 11 bases in the middle. The CDR3 DNA reads as TGTGCCAGCAGCTCCCAGGCCATCGATACGCAGTATTTT. Its translation: CASSSQAIDTQYF.

The chain employs TRBV10-1 and TRBJ1-2, with TRBD1 as a possible D gene (5 bases). The V and J ends lost 5 bases and 4 bases respectively, with 14 bases between them. Germline values: CDR1 WNHNN, CDR2 SYGVQD (reference sequence). CDR3 length equals 14 residues. The CDR3 DNA follows: TGCGCCAGCAGTTCTAGACAGTCCTTCTATGGCTACACCTTC. Translation gives CASSSRQSFYGYTF.

The V call is TRBV4-1, the J call TRBJ1-5; D is perhaps TRBD1 (6 bases). The CDR3 contains 17 residues. V lost 4 bases and J 6 bases, leaving 22 bases between the germline ends. CDR1 MGHRA and CDR2 YSYEKL come from the germline V gene. CDR3 residues: CASSPRLDSDNTQPQHF. The CDR3 DNA reads TGCGCCAGCAGCCCCCGATTGGACAGTGATAATACTCAGCCCCAGCATTTT.